The present T cell receptor (beta chain) was sequenced within a study of T-cell memory formation after mild COVID-19 (dated by TCRdb to 2020 to 2023). Regarding the complete study: TCR sequence clusters from the two donors were largely donor specific. In a couple of donors, T-cell clones that expanded and contracted after mild COVID-19 were followed by sequencing TCRalpha and TCRbeta repertoires longitudinally. Two young, previously healthy adult volunteers made up the cohort, one male and one female. What the research found in general, with its limitations: Some responding clones were detected in pre-infection memory, which suggested that pre-existing cross-reactive memory T cells had joined the SARS-CoV-2 response. The second-wave clones that peaked on day 37 were not confirmed to be SARS-CoV-2 specific. The study covered only a couple of mild cases, and larger cohorts including severe cases with pre-infection samples were considered necessary. Balanced CD4/CD8 phenotypes were observed for clones contracting from day 15 to 85, whereas a bias towards CD4+ was observed for a second wave of clones expanding from day 15 to 37. Contracting CD4+ clones were found mainly in CM and EM memory subsets, while CD8+ clones were enriched in EMRA.

Sequencing relied on an Illumina NovaSeq 6000. Using 5'RACE with constant-segment primers, TCRalpha and TCRbeta cDNA libraries were constructed, with sample barcodes and unique molecular identifiers added in the process. Trizol reagent was used to extract RNA from every sample. Library amplification was performed in two PCR steps, and a second sample barcode and Illumina TruSeq adapters were introduced in the second step. The libraries were sequenced on an Illumina NovaSeq using 2 x 150 bp paired-end reads. On the authors' methods: With migec v1.2.7, reads were demultiplexed and then collapsed into UMI-guided consensus sequences. Using mixcr v2.1.11, the UMI consensuses were aligned to TRA and TRB V and J templates and assembled into clonotypes. Expanded or contracted clonotypes were those called significant by both edgeR and NoisET, with noise models trained on biological replicates. edgeR calls used a false discovery rate-adjusted p below 0.01 and a log2 fold-change threshold of 1. As an exploratory analysis of dynamics, PCA with hierarchical clustering was applied to max-normalized trajectories of the 1000 most abundant clonotypes. Each responding clone was given a CD4 or CD8 phenotype based on the CD4+ and CD8+ repertoires, which had been sequenced separately. The public reads were quality trimmed at Q25 with fastp and then assembled into clones with MiXCR by TCRdb, keeping productive beta chains. For every CDR3 protein sequence, its rows merge into one entry that carries the most common genes and DNA. TCRdb's processing, not the study's, gives the V and J calls here. This sample lists hundreds of thousands of distinct CDR3 sequences; around 15% were detected once. More than 20% of the sample lies in the top ten.

The germline V gene supplies CDR1 SGHTA and CDR2 FQGTGA. Reading from cysteine to phenylalanine, the CDR3 counts 14 amino acids. Only the CDR3 region is kept as DNA, spanning 42 bases read in frame from base 1. V is shortened by 3 bases, J by 2 bases, and the region joining them spans 9 bases. Turning to this clonotype: It lacks a known antigen. No clone much larger than this one lies a single base away; base qualities are absent.

Ficoll-Paque density gradient centrifugation was the method used to isolate PBMCs. The material sequenced was PBMCs or a T cell subset sorted from them (not recorded which). This sequence uses TRBV7-3 and TRBJ2-3, with the D gene call left open. This clonotype was obtained from a young man who had mild COVID-19 (a few samples of this study predate the infection). The sample titles of this study are shuffled in the database, so cell type and time point are left out; the donor was told from shared clones. In nucleotides, the sequence is TGTGCCAGCAGCTTTGGACGTAACACAGATACGCAGTATTTT. Its protein product is CASSFGRNTDTQYF.